Following are 12 T cell receptor beta chains from one sample sequenced in a study of CD8+CD57+ T cells in acquired aplastic anemia (dated by TCRdb to about 2018). The listed sequencing device is Illumina HiSeq 2000. Profiling of TCR beta VDJ combinations and CDR3 sequences used genomic DNA as the template. TCRdb took the public reads, trimmed them with fastp at Q25, ran MiXCR for clone calling and kept in-frame beta chains. Each CDR3 protein appears once, grouped with its most common genes and DNA. The sample data list roughly 170,000 distinct CDR3 sequences, and just under 65% of these were observed just once. Over 40% of the sample is in the top ten clones. What was sequenced was sorted CD4+, CD8+, or CD8+CD57+ T cells (not recorded which) from PBMCs. All receptors derive from a human donor in good health.

This chain connects TRBV7-6 to TRBJ2-5; D ambiguous. Germline V CDR1 and CDR2: SGHVS, FNYEAQ. The CDR3 contains 14 residues. V dropped 5 bases and J dropped 5 bases, with 15 bases sitting between them. Written as DNA, the CDR3 is TGTGCCAGCAGCCGCGATTCTATGATTGAGACCCAGTACTTC. Encoded protein: CASSRDSMIETQYF.

This chain uses TRBV6-6 with TRBJ1-6; TRBD1 might be the D (5 bases). The CDR3 is 15 residues long. CDR1 is MNHNY, CDR2 SVGAGI, per germline (reference sequence). V was pared by 5 bases and J by 6 bases, with 14 bases between. In DNA form, the CDR3 reads TGTGCCAGCAGTACCCGGGGGAGGGCTAATTCACCCCTCCACTTT. Translating it yields CASSTRGRANSPLHF.

There are many counts of this clonotype. V gene TRBV28 combines with J gene TRBJ2-2, with a possible D match to TRBD1 (6 bases). The CDR3 has 13 amino acids. From germline, CDR1 is MDHEN and CDR2 SYDVKM. V was trimmed by 5 bases and J by 5 bases, leaving 9 bases between them. The CDR3 loop reads CASSTRGTGELFF. Here the CDR3 DNA reads TGTGCCAGCAGTACCAGGGGAACCGGGGAGCTGTTTTTT.

In the case of this clonotype: A much more abundant neighbour one base away suggests this may be a read error. No conserved phenylalanine or tryptophan ends this CDR3, so it is likely a read error. This chain connects TRBV7-6 to TRBJ2-5; 8 positions agree with TRBD1. Germline lookup yields CDR1 SGHVS and CDR2 FNYEAQ. The CDR3 runs to 14 residues. V lost 6 bases and J lost 5; bases outside the gene matches: 8. The CDR3 loop is CASRKDRGEETQYL. CDR3 DNA: TGTGCCAGCAGAAAAGACAGGGGAGAGGAGACCCAGTACCTC.

This chain links TRBV10-3 with TRBJ1-5; 7 positions agree with TRBD1. There are 18 residues in the CDR3. The germline V gene encodes CDR1 ENHRY and CDR2 SYGVKD. Trimming took 6 bases from V and 3 from J; bases not matched to a gene: 17. The CDR3 DNA sequence: TGTGCCATCAGGGAAGGGGACATCGTGGGACAGACCAATCAGCCCCAGCATTTT. It specifies CAIREGDIVGQTNQPQHF.

This chain connects TRBV7-9 to TRBJ1-6; TRBD1 matches at 10 bases. With 1 base clipped from V and 6 bases from J, the junction kept 3 bases outside the gene matches. CDR3 length: 16 residues. Germline V lookup: CDR1 SEHNR, CDR2 FQNEAQ (reference sequence). CDR3 nucleotides: TGTGCCAGCAGCTTAGGGTGGACAGGGGGTAATTCACCCCTCCACTTT. Protein product: CASSLGWTGGNSPLHF.

In this sample, this clonotype turned up many times. The genes are TRBV5-8 and TRBJ2-5; 8 bases fit TRBD1. V lost 0 bases and J lost 4; bases outside the gene matches: 8. In germline, CDR1 is SGHTS, CDR2 YDEGEE. CDR3 length equals 16 residues. CDR3 DNA sequence: TGTGCCAGCAGCTTGGTAGTGACAGGGGAAGGAGAGACCCAGTACTTC. Its translation is CASSLVVTGEGETQYF.

This clonotype was recorded once. The chain has TRBV2 and TRBJ2-2; 7 bases map to TRBD1. Germline lookup yields CDR1 SNHLY and CDR2 FYNNEI. The V gene end was trimmed by 5 bases and the J gene end by 5 bases; junction bases not matched to a gene: 11. This CDR3 has 16 residues. The CDR3 region is CASSPDRELGTGELFF. The CDR3 DNA reads as TGTGCCAGCAGTCCAGACAGGGAGCTAGGTACCGGGGAGCTGTTTTTT. The variable domain in full, completed from reference TRBV2 and TRBJ2-2, reads EPEVTQTPSHQVTQMGQEVILRCVPISNHLYFYWYRQILGQKVEFLVSFYNNEISEKSEIFDDQFSVERPDGSNFTLKIRSTKLEDSAMYFCASSPDRELGTGELFFGEGSRLTVL.

V gene TRBV7-9 combines with J gene TRBJ2-7; D ambiguous. Germline V CDR1 and CDR2: SEHNR, FQNEAQ (reference sequence). This CDR3 is 13 amino acids long. Deletions cut 1 base from V and 3 bases from J, with 7 bases between. CDR3 sequence (DNA): TGTGCCAGCAGCTTAGAGCACAGCTACGAGCAGTACTTC. It specifies CASSLEHSYEQYF. Full variable domain (remainder filled in from reference TRBV7-9 and TRBJ2-7): DTGVSQNPRHKITKRGQNVTFRCDPISEHNRLYWYRQTLGQGPEFLTYFQNEAQLEKSRLLSDRFSAERPKGSFSTLEIQRTEQGDSAMYLCASSLEHSYEQYFGPGTRLTVT.

The J gene is TRBJ1-6, the V gene TRBV2; D unresolved. This CDR3 has 16 amino acids. Germline V lookup: CDR1 SNHLY, CDR2 FYNNEI. Trimming removed 8 bases from V and 2 bases from J, with 16 bases in between. In nucleotides, the CDR3 is TGTGCCAGCTTTCGGGGAAAGTCGACCTATAATTCACCCCTCCACTTT. Protein: CASFRGKSTYNSPLHF. The full variable domain, its missing parts supplied by reference TRBV2 and TRBJ1-6, is EPEVTQTPSHQVTQMGQEVILRCVPISNHLYFYWYRQILGQKVEFLVSFYNNEISEKSEIFDDQFSVERPDGSNFTLKIRSTKLEDSAMYFCASFRGKSTYNSPLHFGNGTRLTVT.

The J gene is TRBJ1-5, the V gene TRBV7-9; possibly TRBD1 for D (6 bases). CDR1 and CDR2 from the germline V gene are SEHNR and FQNEAQ (reference sequence). V lost 8 bases to trimming and J lost 9 bases, with 17 bases between them. The CDR3 runs 13 residues. The CDR3 region is CASSMQGRGPQHF. The DNA for the CDR3 is TGTGCCAGCTCAATGCAGGGGAGAGGGCCCCAGCATTTT.

V and J are TRBV7-9 and TRBJ2-7; D gene unclear. The V gene's germline CDR1 is SEHNR and CDR2 FQNEAQ (reference sequence). V lost 2 bases and J 0 bases, leaving 8 bases between the germline ends. This CDR3 contains 14 residues. The CDR3 region is CASSLRDNSYEQYF. As DNA, the CDR3 is TGTGCCAGCAGCTTACGCGACAACTCCTACGAGCAGTACTTC.